This TCR beta chain was found in a study of Ad26.COV2.S vaccination and SARS-CoV-2 variants. Across the study: By the intramuscular route, Ad26.COV2.S was given once, or twice 56 days apart.

V lost 0 bases and J lost 4, with 13 bases in between. The germline CDR1 and CDR2 sequences are SQVTM and ANQGSEA. The CDR3 length is 15 residues. Assay used: immunoSEQ multiplex PCR; TCRdb lists only in-frame clones, some missing. The table lists roughly 410,000 clones, about 80% of them singletons, with 7% to 9.5% in the top ten. Treatment indicated: roughly 20 received Ad26.COV2.S at low or high dose, single or two shots; 5 received placebo; per-sample allocation not given. Sampling happened 63 days after the first vaccine or placebo injection. The material sequenced was peripheral blood, taken in a trial of Ad26.COV2.S vaccine versus placebo. V usage is TRBV29-1 and J usage is TRBJ2-1; D is perhaps TRBD1 (6 bases). This TCR was sampled from a person between 18 and 65 years old who received the Ad26.COV2.S COVID-19 vaccine or a placebo. The CDR3: CSVEDRQAVYNEQFF. CDR3 bases: TGCAGCGTTGAAGATCGACAGGCGGTTTACAATGAGCAGTTCTTC.